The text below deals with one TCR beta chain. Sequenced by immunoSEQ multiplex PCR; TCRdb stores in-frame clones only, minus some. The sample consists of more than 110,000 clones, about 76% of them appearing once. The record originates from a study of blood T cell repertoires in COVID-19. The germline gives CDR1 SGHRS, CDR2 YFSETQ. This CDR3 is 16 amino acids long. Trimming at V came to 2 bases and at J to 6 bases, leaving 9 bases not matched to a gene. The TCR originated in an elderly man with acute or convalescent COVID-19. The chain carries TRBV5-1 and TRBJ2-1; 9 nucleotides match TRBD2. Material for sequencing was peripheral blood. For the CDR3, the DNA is TGCGCCAGCAGCTTAGGCGGGGGGGATGTAGGCAATGAGCAGTTCTTC. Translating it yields CASSLGGGDVGNEQFF.